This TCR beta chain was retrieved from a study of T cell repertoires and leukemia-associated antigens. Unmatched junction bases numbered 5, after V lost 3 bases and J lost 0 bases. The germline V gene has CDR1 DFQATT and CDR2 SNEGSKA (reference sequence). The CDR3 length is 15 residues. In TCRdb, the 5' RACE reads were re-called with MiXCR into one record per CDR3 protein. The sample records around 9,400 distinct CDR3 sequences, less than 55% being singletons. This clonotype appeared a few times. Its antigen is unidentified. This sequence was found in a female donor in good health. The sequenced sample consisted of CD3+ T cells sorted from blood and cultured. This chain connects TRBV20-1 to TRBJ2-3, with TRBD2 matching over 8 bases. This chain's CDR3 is CSASGRGTSTDTQYF. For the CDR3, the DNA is TGCAGTGCTAGCGGGAGGGGAACTAGCACAGATACGCAGTATTTT.